This T cell receptor beta chain was documented in a study of T cell changes during pregnancy in multiple sclerosis. The J segment lost 3 bases and the V segment lost 0 bases, leaving 5 bases of the junction unmatched. The germline CDR1 and CDR2 sequences are SGDLS and YYNGEE. This CDR3 is 15 amino acids long. The assay was immunoSEQ multiplex PCR, and TCRdb's table has in-frame clones only and misses some. The sample has roughly 35,000 clones; 90% are singletons. The sequencing used CD8+ T cells from peripheral blood mononuclear cells, collected in the first trimester of pregnancy. This TCR was recovered from a female donor with multiple sclerosis, enrolled in a pregnancy study. The chain links TRBV9 to TRBJ2-7; TRBD2 matches at 8 bases. CDR3 sequence (DNA): TGTGCCAGCAGCGTAGGTAGCGGGGCCAACTACGAGCAGTACTTC. Translated: CASSVGSGANYEQYF.